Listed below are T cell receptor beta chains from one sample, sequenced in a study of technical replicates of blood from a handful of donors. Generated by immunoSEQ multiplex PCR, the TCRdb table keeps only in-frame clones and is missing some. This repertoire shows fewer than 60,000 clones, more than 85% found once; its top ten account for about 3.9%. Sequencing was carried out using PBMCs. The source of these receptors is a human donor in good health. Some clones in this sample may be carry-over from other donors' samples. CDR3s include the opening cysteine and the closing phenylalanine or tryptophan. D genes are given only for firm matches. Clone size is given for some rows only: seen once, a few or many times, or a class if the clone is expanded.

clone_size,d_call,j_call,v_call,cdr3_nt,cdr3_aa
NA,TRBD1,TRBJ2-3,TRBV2,TGTGCCAGCACCTACTGGACAGGGGCCACAGATACGCAGTATTTT,CASTYWTGATDTQYF
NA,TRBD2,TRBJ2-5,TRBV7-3,TGTGCCAGCAGCCCAGGGACTAATTCGGAGACCCAGTACTTC,CASSPGTNSETQYF
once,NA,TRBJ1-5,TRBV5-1,TGCGCCAGCAGCGCCTCGACAGACCCTAATCAGCCCCAGCATTTT,CASSASTDPNQPQHF
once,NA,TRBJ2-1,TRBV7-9,TGTGCCAGCAGCTGGGACAATTACAATGAGCAGTTCTTC,CASSWDNYNEQFF
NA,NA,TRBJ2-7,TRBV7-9,TGTGCCAGCAGCCCAATTGCCGCAGATTACGAGCAGTACTTC,CASSPIAADYEQYF
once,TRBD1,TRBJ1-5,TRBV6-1,TGTGCCAGCAGTCCCCGGGGACAGGGGGGTCAGCCCCAGCATTTT,CASSPRGQGGQPQHF
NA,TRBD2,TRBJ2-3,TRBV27,TGTGCCAGCAGTCGGAGGACTAGCGGGAGGGCAGGAGATACGCAGTATTTT,CASSRRTSGRAGDTQYF
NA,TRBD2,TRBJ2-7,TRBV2,TGTGCCAGCAGTAGCGGGAGCTACGAGCAGTACTTC,CASSSGSYEQYF
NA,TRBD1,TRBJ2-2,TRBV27,TGTGCCAGCACTAAGACAGGGGTCGCCACCGGGGAGCTGTTTTTT,CASTKTGVATGELFF
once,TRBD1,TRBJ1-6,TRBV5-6,TGTGCCAGCAGTCTGTCAGGGGGATCCTATAATTCACCCCTCCACTTT,CASSLSGGSYNSPLHF
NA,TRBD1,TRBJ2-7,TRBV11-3,TGTGCCAGCTCCCAGACAGGGGGCGACGAGCAGTACTTC,CASSQTGGDEQYF
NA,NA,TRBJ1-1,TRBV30,TGTGCCTGGAGGGGGGGGCTAACGAACACTGAAGCTTTCTTT,CAWRGGLTNTEAFF
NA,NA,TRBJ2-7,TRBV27,TGTGCCAGCAGTTTAGTAGGGGTAAGAGGCTACGAGCAGTACTTC,CASSLVGVRGYEQYF
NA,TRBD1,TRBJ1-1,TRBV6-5,TGTGCCAGCAGTTCGGTGAGGGGGCGAGGGAACACTGAAGCTTTCTTT,CASSSVRGRGNTEAFF
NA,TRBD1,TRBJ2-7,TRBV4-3,TGCGCCAGCAGCCATACCGGGACAGGGGACTACGAGCAGTACTTC,CASSHTGTGDYEQYF
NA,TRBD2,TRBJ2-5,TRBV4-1,TGCGCCAGCAGCCAAAGGATTGGCGGGACTAACCAAGAGACCCAGTACTTC,CASSQRIGGTNQETQYF
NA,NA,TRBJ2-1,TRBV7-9,TGTGCCAGCAGCTTAGCCGTATCTGCGGCGAATGAGCAGTTCTTC,CASSLAVSAANEQFF
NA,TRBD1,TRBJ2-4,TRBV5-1,TGCGCCAGCAGGGGACAGGGCCGTTGGGACTTC,CASRGQGRWDF
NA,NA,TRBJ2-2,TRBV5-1,TGCGCCAGCAGGTTCCGGGACACCGCGGGGGCCGGGGAGCTGTTTTTT,CASRFRDTAGAGELFF
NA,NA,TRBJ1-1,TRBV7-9,TGTGCCAGCAGCTTAGATCTTGTGAACACTGAAGCTTTCTTT,CASSLDLVNTEAFF
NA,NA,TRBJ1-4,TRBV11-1,TGTGCCAGCAGCTTCAGGGAAACGTCTTCAGAACTGTTTTTT,CASSFRETSSELFF
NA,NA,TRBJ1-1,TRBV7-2,TGTGCCAGCAGCTTAGGTTCCGCGGGGGGCACTGAAGCTTTCTTT,CASSLGSAGGTEAFF
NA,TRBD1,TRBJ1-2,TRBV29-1,TGCAGCGCTAGGACAGGGGAGTATGGCTACACCTTC,CSARTGEYGYTF
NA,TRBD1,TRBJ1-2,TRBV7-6,TGTGCCAGCAGCCCGGGACAGGGAGACTATGGCTACACCTTC,CASSPGQGDYGYTF
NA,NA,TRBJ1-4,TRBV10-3,TGTGCCATCAGTGACGGGAGGGCTAATGAAAAACTGTTTTTT,CAISDGRANEKLFF
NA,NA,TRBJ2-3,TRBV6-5,TGTGCCAGCACCCCATTGGGGGCTAGCACAGATACGCAGTATTTT,CASTPLGASTDTQYF
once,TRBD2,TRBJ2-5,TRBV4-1,TGCGCCAGCAGCCAACTCGGACTAGCGGGAGGGAACCATCCGCAAGAGACCCAGTACTTC,CASSQLGLAGGNHPQETQYF
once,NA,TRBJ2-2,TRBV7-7,TGTGCCAGCAGCCCAAAAGACTTACAGGGCCGCGGGGAGCTGTTTTTT,CASSPKDLQGRGELFF
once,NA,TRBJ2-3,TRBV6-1,TGTGCCAGCAGTGAAAGACACCCTGGGGATACGCAGTATTTT,CASSERHPGDTQYF
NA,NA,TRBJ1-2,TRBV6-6,TGTGCCAGCAGCCCTACAGAGAACTATGGCTACACCTTC,CASSPTENYGYTF
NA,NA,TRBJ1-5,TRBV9,TGTGCCAGCAGCGCGGGCGGACTTTATAGCAATCAGCCCCAGCATTTT,CASSAGGLYSNQPQHF
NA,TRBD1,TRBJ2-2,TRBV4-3,TGCGCCAGCAGCGGTCAGCGACAGGGGCCGAACACCGGGGAGCTGTTTTTT,CASSGQRQGPNTGELFF
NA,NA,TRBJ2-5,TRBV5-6,TGTGCCAGCAGCTTGCGGTCCTACCAAGAGACCCAGTACTTC,CASSLRSYQETQYF
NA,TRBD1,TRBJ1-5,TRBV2,TGTGCCAGCAGTGAAGCGTACAGGGGGAAGGGACAGCCCCAGCATTTT,CASSEAYRGKGQPQHF
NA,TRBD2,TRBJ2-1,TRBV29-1,TGCAGCGGCCGGGTAGCGGGGGGGCCCAATGAGCAGTTCTTC,CSGRVAGGPNEQFF
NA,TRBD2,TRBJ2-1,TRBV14,TGTGCCAGCAGCCAAGGAGACCAGCGGGATATCTACAATGAGCAGTTCTTC,CASSQGDQRDIYNEQFF
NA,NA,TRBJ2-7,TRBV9,TGTGCCAGCAGCGTCGGACAGACCACGGACTCCGAGCAGTACTTC,CASSVGQTTDSEQYF
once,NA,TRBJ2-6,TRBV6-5,TGTGCCAGCAGGCGCTCTGGGGCCAACGTCCTGACTTTC,CASRRSGANVLTF
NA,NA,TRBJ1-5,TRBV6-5,TGTGCCAGCAGTTCGGGGGGGTTGGGCAATCAGCCCCAGCATTTT,CASSSGGLGNQPQHF
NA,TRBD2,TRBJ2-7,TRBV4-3,TGCGCCAGCAGCCAGGTGACTAGCGGGGCCCTTTACGAGCAGTACTTC,CASSQVTSGALYEQYF
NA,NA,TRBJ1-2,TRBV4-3,TGCGCCAGCAGCCAAGGATTTGGGGCCTCGGCGAGCTATGGCTACACCTTC,CASSQGFGASASYGYTF
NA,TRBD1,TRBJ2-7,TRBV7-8,TGTGCCAGCAGCTTAGCCCAATCCGGGACAGGGAGGTACGAGCAGTACTTC,CASSLAQSGTGRYEQYF
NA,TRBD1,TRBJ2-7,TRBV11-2,TGTGCCAGCAGCACGGGACAGGGGTTCTACGAGCAGTACTTC,CASSTGQGFYEQYF
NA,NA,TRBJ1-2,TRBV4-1,TGCGCCAGCAGCCATTATCCCCTTACCCCCACAAACTATGGCTACACCTTC,CASSHYPLTPTNYGYTF
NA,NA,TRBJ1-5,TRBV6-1,TGTGCCAGCAGGCTACAGGGAATCGATCAGCCCCAGCATTTT,CASRLQGIDQPQHF
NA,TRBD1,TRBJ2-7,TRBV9,TGTGCCAGCAGCGTAGAACAGGGGTTCTACGAGCAGTACTTC,CASSVEQGFYEQYF
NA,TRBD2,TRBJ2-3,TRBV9,TGTGCCAGCAGCGTAGCTGGGACTAGCGCAGATACGCAGTATTTT,CASSVAGTSADTQYF
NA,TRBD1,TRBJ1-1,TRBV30,TGTGCCTGGGGACAGGGTGTTTCTGAAGCTTTCTTT,CAWGQGVSEAFF
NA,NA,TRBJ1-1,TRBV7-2,TGTGCCAGCAGCTTAGACGGGGGAGGAACCACTGAAGCTTTCTTT,CASSLDGGGTTEAFF
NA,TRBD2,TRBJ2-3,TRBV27,TGTGCCAGCCCCCAAGGGACTAGCGGGCCGGCTAGCACAGATACGCAGTATTTT,CASPQGTSGPASTDTQYF
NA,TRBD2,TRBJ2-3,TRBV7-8,TGTGCCAGCAGCGTAGTCCGAATAGCGGGGGGGCTTGATACGCAGTATTTT,CASSVVRIAGGLDTQYF
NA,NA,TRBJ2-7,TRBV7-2,TGTGCCAGCAGTCGGAGCTCCTACGAGCAGTACTTC,CASSRSSYEQYF
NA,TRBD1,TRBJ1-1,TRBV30,TGTGCCTGGGGGGGACAGGGGAAGGCAGCTTTCTTT,CAWGGQGKAAFF
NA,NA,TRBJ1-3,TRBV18,TGTGCCAGCCCACTAGACGGGAGCTCTGGAAACACCATATATTTT,CASPLDGSSGNTIYF
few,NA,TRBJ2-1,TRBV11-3,TGTGCCAGCAGCTTAGATCTGAATGAGCAGTTCTTC,CASSLDLNEQFF
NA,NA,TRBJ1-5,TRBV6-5,TGTGCCAGCAGTTACCCGCCCGGGGGAGTGCGGCAGCCCCAGCATTTT,CASSYPPGGVRQPQHF
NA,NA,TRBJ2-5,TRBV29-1,TGCAGCGCTGACTACAGGGAAGAGACCCAGTACTTC,CSADYREETQYF